A selection of T cell receptor beta chains follows, all from one sample in a study of vaccination effects on CD4 cells after COVID-19. The table came from immunoSEQ multiplex PCR; TCRdb's copy has only in-frame clones and leaves some out. This table has some 68,000 clones, 81% appearing once. What these receptors recognize is not known. The source material was CD4+ T cells from PBMCs cultured with HCoV-229E spike peptides, sampled after COVID-19 vaccination. These receptors all come from a human donor who received a COVID-19 vaccine. The conserved cysteine and the conserved F or W are not part of the CDR3 here.

V: TRBV10-3
J: TRBJ2-1
CDR3: AISGTEGYNEQF

V: TRBV7-3
J: TRBJ2-1
CDR3: ASSETGDQDWNEQF

V: TRBV18
J: TRBJ2-6
CDR3: ASSPLGPQSGANVLT

V: TRBV5-1
J: TRBJ2-3
CDR3: ASSFGPATDTQY

V: TRBV6-2/TRBV6-3
J: TRBJ2-2
CDR3: ASSFPVRELF

V: TRBV9
J: TRBJ2-5
CDR3: ASSPQGGGGGETQY

V: TRBV3-1/TRBV3-2
J: TRBJ1-6
CDR3: ASSQVGGQGTSPLH

V: TRBV4-1
J: TRBJ1-3
CDR3: ASSQVTGTSKDTIY

V: TRBV29-1
J: TRBJ2-2
CDR3: SVVGNTGELF

V: TRBV20-1
J: TRBJ1-5
CDR3: SASFGNPSNQPQH

V: TRBV20-1
J: TRBJ2-3
CDR3: SASGGVIRTDTQY

V: TRBV19
J: TRBJ1-1
CDR3: ASSIEGNTEAF

V: TRBV7-3
J: TRBJ2-6
CDR3: ASSPVAGRLSSGANVLT

V: TRBV5-1
J: TRBJ2-1
CDR3: ASSLGAHNEQF